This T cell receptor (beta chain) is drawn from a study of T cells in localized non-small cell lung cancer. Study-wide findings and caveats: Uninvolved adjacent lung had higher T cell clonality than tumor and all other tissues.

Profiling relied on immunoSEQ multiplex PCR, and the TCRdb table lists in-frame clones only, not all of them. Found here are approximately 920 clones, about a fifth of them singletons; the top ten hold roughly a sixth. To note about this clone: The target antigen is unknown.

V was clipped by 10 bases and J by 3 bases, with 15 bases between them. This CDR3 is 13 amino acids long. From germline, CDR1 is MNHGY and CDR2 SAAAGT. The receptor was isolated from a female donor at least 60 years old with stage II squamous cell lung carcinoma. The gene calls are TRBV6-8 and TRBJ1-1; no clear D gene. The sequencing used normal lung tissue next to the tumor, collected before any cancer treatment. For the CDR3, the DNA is TGTGCCATACACAACCCCGGGGACACTGAAGCTTTCTTT. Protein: CAIHNPGDTEAFF.